This T cell receptor (beta chain) was documented in a study of TIL therapy for anti-PD-1-resistant metastatic lung cancer. Study-wide background: Median patient age was almost 55, ranging about 35-80 years.

Noted time point: pre-treatment sample, taken before nivolumab and TIL therapy. Enrollment ran from 2017 to early 2020. This clone is classed as medium-sized. The CDR3 spans 15 residues. V was pared by 9 bases and J by 0 bases, with 17 bases between. From germline, CDR1 is LNHDA and CDR2 SQIVND (reference sequence). Sequencing used immunoSEQ v3. Each library reached roughly 1.9 million read pairs, or about 5-6.5 million at deep level. The assay was immunoSEQ multiplex PCR, and TCRdb's table has in-frame clones only and misses some. The repertoire holds 50,000 to 70,000 clones, with roughly 77% as singletons.

The receptor's source is a person aged 30 to 80 with non-small cell lung cancer. The sequencing here drew on blood, taken at baseline. The chain links TRBV19 to TRBJ1-1; D unresolved. The CDR3 region is CASLVQAGLNTEAFF. DNA of the CDR3: TGTGCCAGCCTCGTCCAGGCGGGGTTGAACACTGAAGCTTTCTTT.